The TCR beta chain under discussion was sequenced for a study of T cell responses to AZD1222 COVID-19 vaccine. The study, taken as a whole, reports: Repertoire sampling happened only post peak T cell response.

Germline CDR1 is DFQATT and CDR2 is SNEGSKA (reference sequence). The V end was cut by 7 bases, the J end by 4 bases, with 8 bases between. This CDR3 has 10 amino acids. The repertoire was sequenced with immunoSEQ multiplex PCR; TCRdb's copy has only in-frame clones and lacks some. The top ten hold about 9.5% of the sample, which has some 120,000 clones, 80% to 90% seen once. This clone was seen more than once but under ten times. Its antigen is unidentified. The chain has TRBV20-1 and TRBJ2-7; TRBD1 might be the D (5 bases). Here the sequenced sample was peripheral blood, taken 28 days after the second AZD1222 dose. The TCR was taken from an adult who received the AZD1222 COVID-19 vaccine. DNA of the CDR3: TGCAGTGTAGGGGCATACGAGCAGTACTTC. It specifies CSVGAYEQYF.